These 16 T cell receptor beta chains originate from one sample sequenced in a study of regulatory T cells in long-lasting Graves disease. To make TCR beta libraries, researchers used iRepertoire HTBI primers and Arm-PCR of CDR3 regions. TCRdb used MiXCR to reprocess the multiplex PCR reads, holding one entry per CDR3 protein. Here the sample spans 600,000 to 800,000 distinct CDR3 sequences, 25% to 35% being singletons. Stated time point: persistent/refractory GD, antithyroid drugs over 5 years with positive TRAb. RNA isolated from PBMCs was used to make the TCR library. The sample in question was peripheral blood mononuclear cells (PBMCs), obtained when the disease was refractory, from a patient treated with antithyroid drugs. These receptors were obtained from a female donor with Graves disease.

V usage is TRBV12-3 or TRBV12-4 and J usage is TRBJ1-6; 9 bases match TRBD1. The CDR3 extends over 15 amino acids. The V segment lost 7 bases and the J segment 7 bases; nucleotides outside the gene matches: 8. Written as DNA, the CDR3 is TGTGCCAGCACCCTACGGGGACAGGGAAATTCACCCCTCCACTTT. The encoded protein is CASTLRGQGNSPLHF.

V gene TRBV19 combines with J gene TRBJ1-2; TRBD1 might be the D (5 bases). Germline CDR1 LNHDA, CDR2 SQIVND (reference sequence). Trimming removed 3 bases at V and 2 bases at J, with 16 bases between. The CDR3 is 16 amino acids. The CDR3 DNA reads TGTGCCAGTAGTATCGGGGCGACAGCGGACAACTATGGCTACACCTTC. Its protein product is CASSIGATADNYGYTF.

The chain employs TRBV12-3 or TRBV12-4 and TRBJ1-4; weak D call: TRBD1 (5 bases). The CDR3 totals 14 residues. Trimming pared 3 bases from V and 7 bases from J, leaving 12 bases between. The CDR3, as DNA: TGTGCCAGCAGTTTGAGTGCTGGGGGTGAAAAACTGTTTTTT. Encoded protein: CASSLSAGGEKLFF.

In this sample, this clonotype turned up a few times. J is TRBJ2-7 and V is TRBV27; 8 bases are shared with TRBD2. Trimming cost V 3 bases and J 4 bases; bases outside gene matches: 14. Germline V gives CDR1 MNHEY, CDR2 SMNVEV (reference sequence). The length of the CDR3 is 17 residues. The CDR3 reads CASSFLQELGRGYEQYF. The CDR3, as DNA: TGTGCCAGCAGTTTTCTCCAGGAGCTCGGGAGGGGGTACGAGCAGTACTTC.

The CDR3 is CASSYPDGGQGHSYNSPLHF. The CDR3 nucleotides read TGTGCCAGCAGTTACCCCGATGGAGGACAGGGACACTCCTATAATTCACCCCTCCACTTT. The rearrangement links TRBV28 to TRBJ1-6, with 8 bases matching TRBD1. CDR1 and CDR2 from the germline V gene are MDHEN and SYDVKM. The V gene end was trimmed by 4 bases and the J gene end by 0 bases; junction bases not matched to a gene: 14. The CDR3 covers 20 residues.

A few counts support this clonotype. The rearrangement uses TRBV12-3 or TRBV12-4 and TRBJ2-7; D is uncertain. V was pared by 3 bases and J by 6 bases, with 6 bases between. The CDR3 totals 11 residues. DNA of the CDR3: TGTGCCAGCAGTTTCAGGCGCGAGCAGTACTTC. This codes for CASSFRREQYF.

The gene calls are TRBV9 and TRBJ1-6, with D hard to call. Germline CDR1 reads SGDLS; CDR2 reads YYNGEE. The CDR3 contains 14 residues. Trimming took off 3 bases at V and 11 bases at J, with 15 bases between the two ends. DNA for the CDR3: TGTGCCAGCAGCGGAGGCGGTGGGGTCACACCCCTCCACTTT. This gives the protein CASSGGGGVTPLHF. Together with reference TRBV9 and TRBJ1-6, the CDR3 gives the full variable domain: DSGVTQTPKHLITATGQRVTLRCSPRSGDLSVYWYQQSLDQGLQFLIQYYNGEERAKGNILERFSAQQFPDLHSELNLSSLELGDSALYFCASSGGGGVTPLHFGNGTRLTVT.

This clonotype showed up just a few times. This rearrangement joins TRBV29-1 to TRBJ2-2, with a tentative D call TRBD2 (6 bases). The germline CDR1 and CDR2 sequences are SQVTM and ANQGSEA. V was pared by 4 bases and J by 0 bases, with 9 bases between. The CDR3 spans 14 residues. The CDR3 coding sequence is TGCAGCGTTGGCGGCGGGGCGAACACCGGGGAGCTGTTTTTT. It translates to CSVGGGANTGELFF.

The chain joins TRBV12-3 or TRBV12-4 to TRBJ2-2, with a tentative D call TRBD2 (5 bases). This CDR3 contains 16 residues. Trimming removed 0 bases from V and 6 bases from J, with 14 bases in between. The CDR3 coding sequence is TGTGCCAGCAGTTTAGCTGGTCTAACTAGGCCCGGGGAGCTGTTTTTT. It is translated as CASSLAGLTRPGELFF.

In its sample, this clonotype was seen a few times. The chain links TRBV12-3 or TRBV12-4 to TRBJ2-2; 7 bases are a match to TRBD1. This CDR3 has 14 amino acids. Losses at the gene ends were 5 bases for V and 4 bases for J; bases not matched to a gene: 4. CDR3 protein: CASSGQAATGELFF. In nucleotides, the CDR3 is TGTGCCAGCAGTGGACAGGCTGCCACCGGGGAGCTGTTTTTT.

This clonotype occurred many times. The genes are TRBV28 and TRBJ1-2, with D possibly TRBD1 on 5 matching bases. Trimming removed 3 bases at V and 7 bases at J, with 15 bases between. Germline lookup yields CDR1 MDHEN and CDR2 SYDVKM. This CDR3 spans 14 amino acids. The CDR3 region is CASSFQHQGSGYTF. The CDR3 DNA reads as TGTGCCAGCAGTTTTCAACACCAGGGTTCTGGCTACACCTTC.

This clonotype was seen at least ten times. This chain joins TRBV28 and TRBJ1-2, with 8 bases fitting TRBD1. Per germline, CDR1 MDHEN and CDR2 SYDVKM. J gave up 6 bases and V 3 bases, and 9 bases lay outside the gene matches. The CDR3 extends over 15 amino acids. CDR3 DNA sequence: TGTGCCAGCAGTTTTCTTGGGACAGGCTGGAATGGCTACACCTTC. As protein: CASSFLGTGWNGYTF.

The CDR3 bases are TGCAGTGCTAGCGGGGGGGGTTTAGGTTACGAGCAGTACTTC. Protein: CSASGGGLGYEQYF. This sequence joins TRBV20-1 and TRBJ2-7; 8 positions agree with TRBD2. CDR3 length: 14 residues. Per the germline V gene, CDR1 is DFQATT and CDR2 is SNEGSKA (reference sequence). V shed 3 bases and J 4 bases; nucleotides not matched to a gene: 8.

There are a few counts of this clonotype. The V call is TRBV11-1, the J call TRBJ2-7; 10 bases line up with TRBD1. The germline V gene has CDR1 SGHAT and CDR2 FQDESV (reference sequence). Trimming removed 5 bases from V and 5 bases from J; junction bases left unmatched: 9. The CDR3 sequence is 15 residues long. The CDR3 loop reads CASSASRDRGHEQYF. As DNA, the CDR3 is TGTGCCAGCAGCGCTTCTCGGGACAGGGGCCACGAGCAGTACTTC.

The rearrangement joins TRBV7-3 to TRBJ1-6; a possible D gene is TRBD1 (5 bases). The germline CDR1 and CDR2 sequences are SGHTA and FQGTGA. The germline V and J ends were trimmed by 2 bases and 0 bases, with 14 bases remaining between them. The CDR3 is 18 amino acids. The CDR3 DNA reads TGTGCCAGCAGCTTAGGGGCGGAGACGAGCTCCTATAATTCACCCCTCCACTTT. Encoded protein: CASSLGAETSSYNSPLHF.

This clonotype occurred a few times. The gene calls are TRBV27 and TRBJ2-5; D might be TRBD2 (6 bases). V lost 2 bases to trimming and J lost 5 bases, with 15 bases between them. CDR3 length equals 15 residues. CDR1 and CDR2 (germline): MNHEY, SMNVEV (reference sequence). This CDR3 reads CASSLGTGIGETQYF. The CDR3 DNA reads as TGTGCCAGCAGTTTAGGGACTGGTATCGGGGAGACCCAGTACTTC.